This T cell receptor (beta chain) appears in the sequencing data of a study of CD8 T cells in Susac syndrome. The CDR3 is made up of 15 amino acids. Between the trimmed V and J ends, which lost 3 bases and 2 bases, there was a span of 10 bases. Germline values: CDR1 KGHSH, CDR2 LQKENI. Random hexamers served to reverse transcribe roughly 0.5 to 1 ug RNA. MiXCR, applied by TCRdb to the immunoSEQ multiplex PCR reads, yields one record per CDR3 protein. The data show around 170,000 distinct CDR3 sequences, roughly 95% seen once. The authors carried out high-throughput sequencing of TCR beta. They applied it to CD8+ and CD4+ T cells obtained from blood. It was treatment-naive patients with stable or active relapsing-remitting disease who made up the multiple sclerosis controls.

This rearrangement joins TRBV18 to TRBJ2-2; D unclear. Sequenced input: CD8+ T cells from PBMCs. This clonotype originated in a human donor with multiple sclerosis. For the CDR3, the DNA is TGTGCCAGCTCACCTTACGTTCGAAACACCGGGGAGCTGTTTTTT. Its protein product is CASSPYVRNTGELFF.